This T cell receptor (beta chain) is drawn from a study of Ad26.COV2.S vaccination and SARS-CoV-2 variants (dated by TCRdb to the early 2020s). Study-level background: Vaccine-arm donors were drawn from COV1001, a multicentre, randomized, double-blind, placebo-controlled phase I-IIa trial of Ad26.COV2.S in healthy adults. Ad26.COV2.S was administered intramuscularly at 5 x 10^10 or 1 x 10^11 viral particles, either as a single shot or as two shots given 56 days apart. Sequencing of the TCRbeta repertoire served to evaluate the specificity and breadth of SARS-CoV-2-reactive T cell receptors following Ad26.COV2.S vaccination. A total of 32 samples were included in the TCR-sequenced set, comprising roughly 19 Ad26.COV2.S vaccine recipients, 5 placebo recipients and 8 SARS-CoV-2 convalescent individuals. Trial participants were randomized into five groups of five: low-dose or high-dose Ad26.COV2.S given once or twice, or placebo on both occasions. Blinding of investigators to trial group allocation was maintained during experiments and outcome assessment. What the study reported, not specific to this receptor: Non-spike TCR breadth was comparable between vaccine and placebo recipients, consistent with the vaccine containing only spike. Substantial breadth of spike-specific CD8+ and CD4+ T cell responses was reported after vaccination. Spike-specific TCR breadth was higher in Ad26.COV2.S recipients than in placebo recipients (P = 0.0014). The study lacked the statistical power to compare responses across vaccine doses or regimens. It was noted by the authors that total T cell responses may have been underestimated by the TCR breadth and depth analyses.

Germline trimming amounts to 2 bases on V and 4 bases on J, with 8 as the count of junction bases outside the gene matches. The CDR3 goes from the cysteine to the phenylalanine over 16 residues. The kept DNA is CDR3 alone, 48 bases in frame from the first base. The germline V gene supplies CDR1 SGHTA and CDR2 FQGNSA. The intended sense of this specimen's treatment or condition label: about 20 received Ad26.COV2.S at low or high dose, single or two shots; five or six received placebo; per-sample allocation not given. For vaccine and placebo recipients, the sequenced repertoires came from samples collected on day 63 after the first injection. Cohort 1b enrolled 25 or so adults aged 18-55 years at a single site in Boston, USA, between 29 July and 7 August 2020. Ad26.COV2.S was a replication-incompetent adenovirus type 26 vector expressing a prefusion-stabilized SARS-CoV-2 spike protein from the original Wuhan strain.

TCRbeta CDR3 regions were sequenced with the immunoSEQ Assay. After extraction, genomic DNA underwent amplification by bias-controlled multiplex PCR, followed by high-throughput sequencing. As for the authors' bioinformatics: To quantify the absolute abundance of every unique TCRbeta CDR3 region, sequences were collapsed and filtered. T cell fraction was estimated by normalizing TCRbeta template counts to usable DNA, which was measured by amplifying reference genes present in all nucleated cells. Repertoire TCRs were annotated as SARS-CoV-2-specific by exact matching of V gene, CDR3 amino acid sequence and J gene to a known reactive TCR set. The reference SARS-CoV-2 TCR set was derived from MIRA and filtered for enrichment in COVID-19-positive ImmuneCODE repertoires, a step that removed public or cross-reactive TCRs. Drawing on the MIRA antigens, annotated TCRs were analysed further at the level of specific ORF or position within ORF. Breadth was defined as the number of annotated unique rearrangements divided by the total number of unique productive rearrangements, and depth was defined as the summed frequency of the annotated unique rearrangements. Two-sided Wilcoxon rank-sum tests were applied when comparing TCR breadth between groups. Drawn from immuneACCESS, this table holds only the in-frame rearrangements with V and J called that TCRdb kept. Clones are partly lost; checked studies trace under half to an unresolved V gene and leave the rest unexplained. V and J calls plus clone size are reproduced from that table; the DNA served to infer D and trimming. Within this sample are about 480,000 clones, with approximately 88% of them counted one time only. Clones ranked in the top ten supply about 13% of the sample.

Worth noting for this clone: The antigen this receptor binds is unknown. Per-nucleotide qualities are absent, and no much larger clonotype sits a single base away.

The sequenced sample was peripheral blood, obtained in a trial of Ad26.COV2.S vaccine versus placebo. The receptor comes from a person aged 18-65 years who received the Ad26.COV2.S COVID-19 vaccine or a placebo. The chain is encoded by TRBV7-2 joined to TRBJ1-2; TRBD1 lines up with 9 middle nucleotides. In nucleotide form, the sequence is TGTGCCAGCAGCTTACGACAGGGGGGCCTATCCTATGGCTACACCTTC. The resulting protein is CASSLRQGGLSYGYTF.